This T cell receptor (beta chain) derives from a study of cytomegalovirus exposure and HLA in healthy donors (TCRdb year 2017). About the study as a whole: A later analysis indicated that the 130 or so validation repertoires were generated on the platform also employed for the approximately 700 repertoires of the first cohort. The study was designed to test whether signatures of past pathogen exposure could be identified by cataloging public T cell receptors. In addition to the first cohort of 666 subjects, a separate validation cohort of approximately 110 different subjects was used. To predict cytomegalovirus infection status, the study brought together high-throughput TCR immunosequencing, statistical association of individual TCRs with disease status, and machine learning. Study-wide findings and limitations: Of the cluster scores, approximately 95% were above 0 in a later analysis, which found that TCRs clustered in the first cohort also tended to co-occur in the approximately 130 validation repertoires. The classifier was reported to diagnose cytomegalovirus status with high specificity and sensitivity in both the original cohort and the validation cohort. It was suggested by the authors that the approach could potentially be generalized to other disease states and immunological phenotypes. A few of the identified cytomegalovirus-associated TCR beta chains were confirmed in vitro to be specific for cytomegalovirus antigens. Most TCR sequences were observed very rarely across donors, whereas some public TCRs were present in many individuals. The validation cohort had no HLA typing available for a later analysis, so co-occurrence within that cohort was assessed over all 120 or so repertoires. The study listed approximately 160 TCR beta chains as associated with cytomegalovirus.

Regarding this clone: No cognate antigen has been identified for it. No per-base quality is available; no much larger clone lies one base away.

Library construction relied on the immunoSEQ multiplex PCR assay. Turning to the authors' computational methods: A statistical classification framework was built for diagnosing cytomegalovirus status from the catalog of TCR beta chain sequences. TCRdb provides this immuneACCESS table in a form limited to in-frame rearrangements. Some clones are lacking; in checked studies, under half of them reflect an unresolved V gene, and why the rest are absent is not known. V and J calls plus clone size are reproduced from that table; the DNA served to infer D and trimming. This sample is represented by about 74,000 clones; 85% to 95% of them were singletons. The biggest ten clones account for approximately 2.1% of the sample. Separate from the roughly 660-subject first cohort, the validation cohort of roughly 120 subjects was the group to which the donors belonged. CDR1 and CDR2, looked up from the germline V gene, are KGHSH and LQKENI. The junction carries 9 bases between V and J, which are trimmed by 2 bases and 7 bases respectively. The CDR3 numbers 12 residues from cysteine through phenylalanine. Just CDR3 DNA is preserved here, 36 bases in frame from base 1.

This sequence uses TRBV18 and TRBJ2-7; tentative D gene TRBD1, with 5 bases matching. The clonotype was recovered from a woman aged 18 to 35 in good health and CMV-seropositive. The sequenced material came from PBMCs. The base sequence is TGTGCCAGCTCACCAGACAGTCGGGAGCAGTACTTC. This is translated as CASSPDSREQYF.